This TCR beta chain was sequenced for a study of beta chain features in type 1 diabetes. Reverse transcription of all isolated RNA meant that expressed TCRB transcripts were sequenced. Profiled with immunoSEQ multiplex PCR; TCRdb holds only in-frame clones, not every one. The sample has over 500,000 clones; around 15% are singletons. This TCR was sampled from a man aged 18 to 30 in good health. The specimen sequenced was naive CD4+ T cells from blood.

The CDR3 DNA follows: TGTGCCAGCAGTGTACAGCTTAATTCACCCCTCCACTTT. This encodes CASSVQLNSPLHF. The genes are TRBV2 and TRBJ1-6; unclear D gene. From germline, CDR1 is SNHLY and CDR2 FYNNEI. The CDR3 runs to 13 residues. The V end lost 4 bases, the J end lost 6 bases, and 7 bases lay between the germline ends.